The 13 T cell receptor beta chains listed next were all sequenced from one sample in a study of tumor-infiltrating lymphocytes in primary liver carcinoma. Between roughly 17 and 31 mg of unsorted bulk tissue served as the source from which RNA and DNA were co-extracted. Researchers generated TCR beta cDNA from about 460 ng of total RNA, relying on a constant-region primer. Amplification in three nested multiplex PCR rounds with slightly modified ARM-PCR gave rise to TCR beta libraries. TRBV1-TRBV30 forward and Cbeta reverse primers drove the first two roughly 10-cycle rounds. TCRdb processed the multiplex PCR reads anew with MiXCR; each CDR3 protein has one entry. The sample yields about 120,000 distinct CDR3 sequences, less than 75% seen once. Input material: tumor-adjacent normal liver tissue. The receptors derive from a woman aged 55-75 years with primary liver carcinoma and hepatitis B virus infection.

This clonotype appeared a few times. This clone may be a read error of a much larger clone one base away. The rearrangement links TRBV5-1 to TRBJ2-7; 7 bases fit TRBD1. Looked up from germline, CDR1 is SGHRS and CDR2 is YFSETQ. The CDR3 covers 14 residues. This CDR3 reads CANSLAGGVYEQYF. The CDR3 region has the DNA TGCGCCAACAGCTTGGCAGGGGGTGTGTACGAGCAGTACTTC.

As concerns this clonotype: Sequence at one end of the junction differs from germline and may be a read error. V usage is TRBV6-5 and J usage is TRBJ1-1; D is uncertain. CDR3 length: 13 residues. Germline-derived CDR1 and CDR2 are MNHEY and SVGAGI. CDR3 in amino acids: CASSNNANTEASF. The CDR3 DNA follows: TGTGCCAGCAGTAACAACGCGAACACTGAAGCTTCCTTT.

About this clonotype itself: The conserved final phenylalanine or tryptophan is absent from the CDR3, which likely points to a read error. No DNA is shown, since the ends of the CDR3 on it are uncertain; the CDR3 is the one TCRdb lists. The chain recombines TRBV29-1 with TRBJ2-3; whether TRBD1, the table's D call, matches the DNA was not checked. Termini included, the CDR3 measures 14 amino acids. Germline assignment: CDR1 SQVTM and CDR2 ANQGSEA. The CDR3 spells CSVEKGGVTDTQYL.

Regarding this clonotype: One end of the junction does not line up with germline, which may come from a read error. The rearrangement joins TRBV6-5 to TRBJ1-5; D gene ambiguous. The germline V gene has CDR1 MNHEY and CDR2 SVGAGI. There are 14 residues in the CDR3. The CDR3 reads CASRYSTEYQPQHF. Here the CDR3 DNA reads TGTGCCAGCAGATACTCGACGGAATATCAGCCCCAGCATTTT.

The J gene is TRBJ1-1, the V gene TRBV20-1; D not resolved. V dropped 3 bases and J dropped 6 bases, with 8 bases sitting between them. The CDR3 totals 11 residues. CDR1 and CDR2 from the germline V gene are DFQATT and SNEGSKA (reference sequence). The CDR3, as DNA: TGCAGTGCTAGTGTCAGAGCTGAAGCTTTCTTT. Its translation: CSASVRAEAFF.

A word on this clonotype: One base away lies a much larger clone, so this may be a sequencing read error. The J gene is TRBJ2-1, the V gene TRBV5-1; D gene unclear. Germline V gene sequence: CDR1 SGHRS, CDR2 YFSETQ. The CDR3 extends over 14 amino acids. The DNA of the CDR3 is TGCGCCGGCAGCATAGGCGCATTCGACAATGAGCAGTTCTTC. It encodes CAGSIGAFDNEQFF.

There are many counts of this clonotype. This chain uses TRBV29-1 with TRBJ2-5; D perhaps matches TRBD1 (5 bases). The CDR3 runs to 12 residues. Germline V gene sequence: CDR1 SQVTM, CDR2 ANQGSEA. V lost 6 bases, J lost 4 bases, and 12 bases lay in between. The chain's CDR3 is CSVAGFGETQYF. The DNA for the CDR3 is TGCAGCGTGGCAGGGTTTGGAGAGACCCAGTACTTC.

This sequence joins TRBV6-2 or TRBV6-3 and TRBJ2-3; tentative D call: TRBD2 (6 bases). CDR1 MNHEY and CDR2 SVGEGT come from the germline V gene. Trimming cost V 8 bases and J 3 bases, with 15 bases left between them. The CDR3 length is 14 residues. The CDR3: CASGPLASTDTQYF. The CDR3 nucleotides read TGTGCCAGCGGACCCCTAGCGAGTACAGATACGCAGTATTTT.

In its sample, this clonotype was seen many times. The chain couples TRBV6-1 to TRBJ2-1; TRBD1 matches at 9 bases. This CDR3 has 14 residues. With V trimmed by 4 bases and J by 7 bases, 5 bases remained unmatched. The germline V gene has CDR1 MNHNS and CDR2 SASEGT. The CDR3 sequence is CASSADRGWNEQFF. The CDR3 DNA follows: TGTGCCAGCAGTGCCGACAGGGGGTGGAATGAGCAGTTCTTC.

Details on this clonotype: The missing conserved phenylalanine or tryptophan at the end of this CDR3 makes a read error likely. V and J are TRBV6-6 and TRBJ2-5; no definite D call. This CDR3 is built from 14 residues. CDR1 and CDR2 (germline): MNHNY, SVGAGI (reference sequence). CDR3 DNA sequence: TGTACCAGCAGTCATGGCGGAGTCCAAGAGACCCAGTACTAC. This gives the protein CTSSHGGVQETQYY.

This clonotype was seen at least ten times. The chain uses TRBV6-1 and TRBJ2-5, with a possible D match to TRBD2 (5 bases). CDR3 length: 15 amino acids. CDR1 MNHNS and CDR2 SASEGT come from the germline V gene. Trimming removed 3 bases at V and 5 bases at J, with 16 bases between. CDR3 sequence (DNA): TGTGCCAGCAGTGAGCTAGCAGGCGTCGGGGAGACCCAGTACTTC. Amino acids: CASSELAGVGETQYF.

This clonotype was observed at least ten times. The V gene is TRBV5-1, the J gene TRBJ2-3; D is possibly TRBD2 (6 bases). Trimming shortened V by 4 bases and J by 5 bases, and 20 bases separated the two germline ends. The germline gives CDR1 SGHRS, CDR2 YFSETQ. The CDR3 sequence is 16 residues long. The CDR3 DNA is TGCGCCAGCAGCAAGGGCTTGACTAGGGCAGTAGATACGCAGTATTTT. Translation: CASSKGLTRAVDTQYF.

As regards this clonotype: A read error may be the cause here, since a much bigger clone is one base away. The chain links TRBV10-3 to TRBJ2-5, with D possibly being TRBD2 (5 bases). There are 16 residues in the CDR3. V was pared by 0 bases and J by 4 bases, with 15 bases between. Germline V CDR1 and CDR2: ENHRY, SYGVKD. The CDR3 coding sequence is TGTGCCATCAGTGAGTCCCCCGTGGAGCGGACAGAGACCCAGTACTTC. Residues: CAISESPVERTETQYF.